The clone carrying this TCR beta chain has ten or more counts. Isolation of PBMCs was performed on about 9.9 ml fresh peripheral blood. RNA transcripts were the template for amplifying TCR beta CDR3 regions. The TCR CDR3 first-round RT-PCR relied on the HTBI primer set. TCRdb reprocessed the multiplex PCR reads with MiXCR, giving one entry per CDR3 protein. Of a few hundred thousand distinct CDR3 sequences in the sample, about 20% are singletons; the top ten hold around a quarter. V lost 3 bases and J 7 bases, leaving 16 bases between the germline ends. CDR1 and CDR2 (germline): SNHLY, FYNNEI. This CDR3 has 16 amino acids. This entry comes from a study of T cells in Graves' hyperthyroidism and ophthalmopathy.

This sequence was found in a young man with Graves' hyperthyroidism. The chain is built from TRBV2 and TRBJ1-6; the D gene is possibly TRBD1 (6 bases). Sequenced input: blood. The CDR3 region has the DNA TGTGCCAGCAGTGATCGGGGGGCAGGCCCGAATTCACCCCTCCACTTT. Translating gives CASSDRGAGPNSPLHF.